Below are 27 T cell receptor beta chains sequenced from a single sample in a study of CD8 T cells in ankylosing spondylitis. Study-wide results and caveats: Ankylosing spondylitis blood appeared to be characterized by a TCR beta motif of several highly homologous variants.

These receptors have no identified antigens. TCRdb used MiXCR to reprocess the 5' RACE reads, holding one entry per CDR3 protein. The sample lists roughly 400,000 distinct CDR3 sequences; 20% to 25% were seen once. The specimen was blood, either unsorted or a sorted T cell fraction (not recorded which). These receptors were taken from a male donor with ankylosing spondylitis.

This clonotype was observed a few times. The chain has TRBV5-8 and TRBJ1-5; the D gene is possibly TRBD1 (5 bases). The CDR3 length is 14 residues. Germline V gene lookup returns CDR1 SGHTS and CDR2 YDEGEE. Between the trimmed V and J ends, which lost 2 bases and 6 bases, there was a span of 12 bases. The CDR3 DNA follows: TGTGCCAGCAGCTTCAGACAGCTAATTCAGCCCCAGCATTTT. Its protein is CASSFRQLIQPQHF.

This clonotype was found a few times. V gene TRBV9 combines with J gene TRBJ2-7; 9 nucleotides match TRBD1. CDR3 length equals 14 residues. Trimming at V came to 4 bases and at J to 0 bases, leaving 2 bases not matched to a gene. Per the germline V gene, CDR1 is SGDLS and CDR2 is YYNGEE. This CDR3 is CASSRQGVSYEQYF. CDR3 DNA sequence: TGTGCCAGCAGCAGACAGGGGGTCTCCTACGAGCAGTACTTC.

The chain recombines TRBV7-3 with TRBJ2-1; 10 bases are a match to TRBD2. Germline V lookup: CDR1 SGHTA, CDR2 FQGTGA. Trimming at V came to 1 base and at J to 8 bases, leaving 2 bases not matched to a gene. The CDR3 is made up of 14 amino acids. The CDR3 sequence: CASSLMGTSDEQFF. The CDR3 DNA follows: TGTGCCAGCAGCTTAATGGGGACTAGCGATGAGCAGTTCTTC.

The chain joins TRBV15 to TRBJ2-7; TRBD1 aligns across 9 bases. The CDR3 consists of 14 residues. Germline V gene sequence: CDR1 LNHNV, CDR2 YYDKDF (reference sequence). The junction had 6 bases not matched to a gene; V was cut back by 5 bases and J by 4 bases. CDR3 in DNA: TGTGCCACCAGCCTGAACAGGGGGCAGTACGAGCAGTACTTC. This sequence encodes CATSLNRGQYEQYF.

The table lists this clonotype with a few counts. This chain joins TRBV28 and TRBJ2-2; D gene unclear. The CDR3 is 12 amino acids. With 5 bases removed from V and 4 bases from J, the gap between germline ends came to 5 bases. The germline V gene encodes CDR1 MDHEN and CDR2 SYDVKM. The CDR3 DNA is TGTGCCAGCAGTCGAATCACCGGGGAGCTGTTTTTT. This encodes CASSRITGELFF.

The gene calls are TRBV10-3 and TRBJ2-1; TRBD2 matches at 10 bases. Trimming removed 2 bases from V and 3 bases from J; junction bases left unmatched: 10. Germline assignment: CDR1 ENHRY and CDR2 SYGVKD. This CDR3 has 18 residues. The CDR3 DNA reads as TGTGCCATCAGTGAGGTAATAGCGGGAGGAATGGGCTACAATGAGCAGTTCTTC. It is translated as CAISEVIAGGMGYNEQFF.

The rearrangement uses TRBV10-3 and TRBJ2-1; 8 bases line up with TRBD2. Trimming took 5 bases from V and 2 from J; bases not matched to a gene: 5. The germline gives CDR1 ENHRY, CDR2 SYGVKD. The CDR3 has 15 residues. The CDR3 nucleotides are TGTGCCATCAGTATAGCGGGGAATACCTACAATGAGCAGTTCTTC. Its protein product is CAISIAGNTYNEQFF.

This rearrangement joins TRBV5-1 to TRBJ2-3; D is undetermined. The CDR3 sequence is 14 residues long. Trimming removed 1 base from V and 2 bases from J, with 8 bases in between. CDR1 is SGHRS, CDR2 YFSETQ, per germline. CDR3: CASSLPADTDTQYF. CDR3 nucleotide sequence: TGCGCCAGCAGCTTGCCCGCAGACACAGATACGCAGTATTTT.

This clonotype has at least ten counts. This chain uses TRBV5-1 with TRBJ1-1; D call uncertain. Germline V gene data show CDR1 as SGHRS and CDR2 as YFSETQ. The CDR3 is 15 amino acids. V lost 4 bases to trimming and J lost 2 bases, with 15 bases between them. The DNA of the CDR3 is TGCGCCAGCAGCATGGACGGAGACCAAAACACTGAAGCTTTCTTT. This encodes CASSMDGDQNTEAFF.

This clonotype was detected a few times. This chain connects TRBV5-5 to TRBJ2-3, with TRBD2 as a possible D gene (6 bases). V dropped 6 bases and J dropped 2 bases, with 19 bases sitting between them. The CDR3 totals 16 residues. Germline-derived CDR1 and CDR2 are SGHKS and YYEKEE (reference sequence). CDR3 sequence: CASTLPTSPLTDTQYF. For the CDR3, the DNA is TGTGCCAGCACCTTACCCACTAGCCCCCTCACAGATACGCAGTATTTT.

V usage is TRBV28 and J usage is TRBJ2-7; D not resolved. CDR3 length: 14 amino acids. V lost 6 bases, J lost 2 bases, and 14 bases lay in between. Germline V gene lookup returns CDR1 MDHEN and CDR2 SYDVKM. The CDR3 coding sequence is TGTGCCAGCAGACCCTCGACCGTCGCCTACGAGCAGTACTTC. The encoded protein is CASRPSTVAYEQYF.

The V and J genes are TRBV28 and TRBJ2-1, with 11 positions matching TRBD2. CDR3 size: 14 residues. J lost 6 bases, V lost 6 bases, and 4 bases had no gene match. Germline CDR1 MDHEN, CDR2 SYDVKM. The CDR3 DNA reads TGTGCCAGCAGAGGAGGACTAGCGGGCAATGAGCAGTTCTTC. Protein product: CASRGGLAGNEQFF.

The chain recombines TRBV6-2 or TRBV6-3 with TRBJ2-2, with unresolved D. Germline assignment: CDR1 MNHEY and CDR2 SVGEGT. Trimming cost V 0 bases and J 4 bases, with 9 bases left between them. The length of the CDR3 is 15 residues. The CDR3 loop reads CASSYSGIATGELFF. The DNA for the CDR3 is TGTGCCAGCAGTTACTCCGGCATAGCCACCGGGGAGCTGTTTTTT.

This clonotype has more than one count but fewer than ten. The chain carries TRBV12-3 or TRBV12-4 and TRBJ1-5; D is unclear. The V end lost 5 bases, the J end lost 2 bases, and 22 bases lay between the germline ends. CDR3 length: 18 amino acids. This CDR3 is CASSRIREHSQRNQPQHF. The CDR3 DNA sequence: TGTGCCAGCAGTCGCATCCGGGAGCACAGTCAGCGCAATCAGCCCCAGCATTTT.

The rearrangement links TRBV11-3 to TRBJ1-2; D perhaps matches TRBD1 (6 bases). V was clipped by 4 bases and J by 4 bases, with 19 bases between them. Germline V gene data show CDR1 as SGHNT and CDR2 as YENEEA. The CDR3 sequence is 16 residues long. The CDR3 DNA sequence: TGTGCCAGCAGCTCTGGGGGTTGGGGGGCAACCTATGGCTACACCTTC. It codes for CASSSGGWGATYGYTF.

This clonotype was seen a few times. This chain connects TRBV20-1 to TRBJ2-5; D call uncertain. CDR1 and CDR2 from the germline V gene are DFQATT and SNEGSKA (reference sequence). V was clipped by 5 bases and J by 0 bases, with 4 bases between them. The CDR3 is 11 residues long. Written as DNA, the CDR3 is TGCAGTGCTCTCCACCAAGAGACCCAGTACTTC. This sequence encodes CSALHQETQYF.

CDR3 bases: TGTGCCAGCAGCCCGAACCCCGTTGTGGGAGGCTACACCTTC. This sequence encodes CASSPNPVVGGYTF. This chain joins TRBV3-1 and TRBJ1-2; D is undetermined. Germline CDR1 reads LGHDT; CDR2 reads YNNKEL (reference sequence). The V end lost 4 bases, the J end lost 8 bases, and 17 bases lay between the germline ends. This CDR3 is 14 amino acids long.

This clonotype showed up just a few times. The J gene is TRBJ1-4, the V gene TRBV11-3; 7 bases are shared with TRBD1. V was pared by 5 bases and J by 5 bases, with 8 bases of the junction left unmatched. The germline CDR1 and CDR2 sequences are SGHNT and YENEEA. This CDR3 contains 15 residues. As DNA, the CDR3 is TGTGCCAGCAGCGGAGCCAGGGGGGTGAATGAAAAACTGTTTTTT. This codes for CASSGARGVNEKLFF.

V and J are TRBV5-1 and TRBJ2-7, with D possibly TRBD1 on 7 matching bases. Trimming pared 4 bases from V and 4 bases from J, leaving 21 bases between. Germline CDR1 and CDR2: SGHRS and YFSETQ. The CDR3 loop spans 16 amino acids. CDR3 DNA: TGCGCCAGCAGCGCAGGAGGGACAGAGACCCTTTACGAGCAGTACTTC. Residues: CASSAGGTETLYEQYF.

The DNA of the CDR3 is TGCAGCATCCGACTAGCAGGGGGGAACATTCAGTACTTC. It yields the protein CSIRLAGGNIQYF. V gene TRBV29-1 combines with J gene TRBJ2-4, with D perhaps matching TRBD1 or TRBD2 (7 bases each). V was trimmed by 8 bases and J by 7 bases, leaving 18 bases between them. This CDR3 spans 13 amino acids. Per germline, CDR1 SQVTM and CDR2 ANQGSEA.

The V call is TRBV6-5, the J call TRBJ1-2; D might be TRBD1 (5 bases). The V gene's germline CDR1 is MNHEY and CDR2 SVGAGI. The CDR3 contains 13 residues. V was cut by 0 bases and J by 8 bases, with 10 bases left in between. The CDR3 reads CASSYSRGRGYTF. In DNA form, the CDR3 reads TGTGCCAGCAGTTACTCCCGGGGCAGGGGCTACACCTTC.

This clonotype turned up a few times. Here the CDR3 reads CASSLHPGTYNEQFF. In DNA form, the CDR3 reads TGTGCCAGCAGCTTACACCCGGGCACATACAATGAGCAGTTCTTC. This chain links TRBV7-3 with TRBJ2-1; D uncertain. Germline V gives CDR1 SGHTA, CDR2 FQGTGA. V lost 2 bases and J lost 4, with 12 bases in between. The CDR3 is made up of 15 amino acids.

This clonotype was detected a few times. This rearrangement joins TRBV12-3 or TRBV12-4 to TRBJ2-7; D not resolved. This CDR3 is 13 amino acids long. V was trimmed by 2 bases and J by 2 bases, leaving 7 bases between them. CDR3 residues: CASSLRRTYEQYF. The CDR3 DNA reads TGTGCCAGCAGTTTAAGGAGAACCTACGAGCAGTACTTC.

V is TRBV9 and J is TRBJ1-6; D is ambiguous. The CDR3 totals 16 residues. V was pared by 0 bases and J by 0 bases, with 7 bases between. Germline V gene data show CDR1 as SGDLS and CDR2 as YYNGEE. The CDR3 bases are TGTGCCAGCAGCGTAGGACCGTACTCCTATAATTCACCCCTCCACTTT. Translating gives CASSVGPYSYNSPLHF.

The chain has TRBV9 and TRBJ2-3, with D perhaps being TRBD1 or TRBD2 (5 bases each). CDR3 length equals 16 residues. Germline loops: CDR1 SGDLS, CDR2 YYNGEE. The V end was cut by 0 bases, the J end by 0 bases, with 11 bases between. The CDR3 spells CASSVAGQISTDTQYF. The CDR3 nucleotides are TGTGCCAGCAGCGTAGCGGGGCAAATTAGCACAGATACGCAGTATTTT.

This clonotype appeared many times. The chain employs TRBV5-1 and TRBJ1-4; 9 nucleotides match TRBD1. Germline-derived CDR1 and CDR2 are SGHRS and YFSETQ. Unmatched junction bases numbered 10, after V lost 7 bases and J lost 6 bases. The CDR3 sequence is 15 residues long. CDR3 sequence: CASRNEGQGYEKLFF. The CDR3 bases are TGCGCCAGCCGCAACGAGGGACAGGGATATGAAAAACTGTTTTTT. Combining the CDR3 with reference TRBV5-1 and TRBJ1-4 gives the whole variable domain KAGVTQTPRYLIKTRGQQVTLSCSPISGHRSVSWYQQTPGQGLQFLFEYFSETQRNKGNFPGRFSGRQFSNSRSEMNVSTLELGDSALYLCASRNEGQGYEKLFFGSGTQLSVL.

The chain uses TRBV6-5 and TRBJ1-1, with D unresolved. Germline-derived CDR1 and CDR2 are MNHEY and SVGAGI. This CDR3 region has 15 residues. V gave up 5 bases and J gave up 0 bases, with 13 bases separating them. The CDR3 DNA is TGTGCCAGCAGTACTCGGACGCGGCTGAACACTGAAGCTTTCTTT. This codes for CASSTRTRLNTEAFF.